Below are 21 T cell receptor beta chains sequenced from a single sample in a study of T-cell reconstitution after alpha-beta-depleted transplantation in children. Preparation of the TCRbeta library was carried out with unique molecular identifiers. TCRdb ran MiXCR on the PCR reads and lists one entry per CDR3 protein. This sample yields roughly 190,000 distinct CDR3 sequences, of which roughly 15% are seen a single time; about 13% belongs to the top ten. Sample: PBMCs from the stem cell graft donor, taken from the stem cell graft. The receptors stem from a human donor who donated a stem cell graft to a child with acute lymphoblastic leukemia.

This clonotype was counted only a few times. The chain couples TRBV20-1 to TRBJ2-6; D not certain. Germline CDR1 reads DFQATT; CDR2 reads SNEGSKA (reference sequence). V gave up 0 bases and J gave up 2 bases, with 5 bases separating them. The CDR3 is 14 amino acids. The DNA of the CDR3 is TGCAGTGCTAGAGAGGATCCTGGGGCCAACGTCCTGACTTTC. Translated: CSAREDPGANVLTF.

At least ten counts were recorded for this clonotype. The V and J genes are TRBV4-1 and TRBJ2-7; 8 bases align to TRBD2. CDR3 length: 16 amino acids. With 1 base clipped from V and 3 bases from J, the junction kept 8 bases outside the gene matches. In germline, CDR1 is MGHRA, CDR2 YSYEKL. The CDR3 bases are TGCGCCAGCAGCCAAGTTTTAGCGGGATCGAACTACGAGCAGTACTTC. It is translated as CASSQVLAGSNYEQYF.

This clonotype was seen at least ten times. This rearrangement joins TRBV5-6 to TRBJ1-1; the D is unclear. Per germline, CDR1 SGHDT and CDR2 YYEEEE. With 1 base removed from V and 3 bases from J, the gap between germline ends came to 22 bases. The CDR3 has 18 amino acids. The CDR3 DNA reads as TGTGCCAGCAGCTTGATCGGTCGTCTAGGGTCGGAGGACACTGAAGCTTTCTTT. It translates to CASSLIGRLGSEDTEAFF.

This clonotype was observed at least ten times. The CDR3 spells CASSLVRGRATGNTIYF. For the CDR3, the DNA is TGTGCCAGCAGCTTAGTTCGGGGTCGTGCCACTGGAAACACCATATATTTT. V is TRBV11-2 and J is TRBJ1-3; D is ambiguous. CDR1 SGHAT and CDR2 FQNNGV come from the germline V gene. This CDR3 is built from 17 residues. The V gene lost 1 base and the J gene lost 2 bases, with 15 bases spanning the gap.

This clonotype was detected a few times. For the CDR3, the DNA is TGTGCCACCAGTGAGGGGCATGAGGGCAATCAGCCCCAGCATTTT. As protein: CATSEGHEGNQPQHF. This sequence joins TRBV24-1 and TRBJ1-5; TRBD1 might be the D (5 bases). Germline values: CDR1 KGHDR, CDR2 SFDVKD. There are 15 residues in the CDR3. V lost 4 bases, J lost 2 bases, and 11 bases lay in between.

This clonotype was seen ten or more times. This chain joins TRBV15 and TRBJ2-1; the D call may be TRBD1 or TRBD2 (6 bases each). Trimming removed 0 bases at V and 5 bases at J, with 14 bases between. This CDR3 comprises 16 residues. From germline, CDR1 is LNHNV and CDR2 YYDKDF (reference sequence). The CDR3 reads CATSRDRAGGHNEQFF. CDR3 DNA sequence: TGTGCCACCAGCAGAGATCGGGCTGGGGGGCACAATGAGCAGTTCTTC.

This clonotype has a count of ten or more. The chain employs TRBV5-1 and TRBJ2-3; 7 bases line up with TRBD2. The CDR3 spans 17 residues. Germline loops: CDR1 SGHRS, CDR2 YFSETQ. J lost 3 bases, V lost 4 bases, and 14 bases had no gene match. The CDR3 spells CASSLPTLSGGTDTQYF. The CDR3 nucleotides are TGCGCCAGCAGCCTCCCGACTCTGTCCGGGGGGACAGATACGCAGTATTTT.

This clonotype was recorded many times. This rearrangement joins TRBV4-1 to TRBJ2-7, with a possible D match to TRBD2 (6 bases). Trimming stripped 0 bases from V and 3 bases from J, with 18 bases between. Per the germline V gene, CDR1 is MGHRA and CDR2 is YSYEKL. The CDR3 is 17 residues long. The CDR3, as DNA: TGCGCCAGCAGCCAAGAGCGTTTCGGGCGGGGCCGCTACGAGCAGTACTTC. Amino acid sequence: CASSQERFGRGRYEQYF.

This clonotype was counted at least ten times. The chain couples TRBV5-1 to TRBJ2-6; TRBD1 is a possible D gene (6 bases). This CDR3 is built from 15 residues. The germline CDR1 and CDR2 sequences are SGHRS and YFSETQ. Trimming stripped 0 bases from V and 2 bases from J, with 6 bases between. DNA for the CDR3: TGCGCCAGCAGCTTGGACAGGGCTGGGGCCAACGTCCTGACTTTC. Protein product: CASSLDRAGANVLTF.

Many counts were recorded for this clonotype. The genes are TRBV5-6 and TRBJ2-1; TRBD1 matches at 8 bases. Germline V gene lookup returns CDR1 SGHDT and CDR2 YYEEEE. This CDR3 is built from 15 residues. With V trimmed by 0 bases and J by 3 bases, 2 bases remained unmatched. This CDR3 is CASSLGTGFYNEQFF. The CDR3 nucleotides are TGTGCCAGCAGCTTGGGGACAGGGTTCTACAATGAGCAGTTCTTC. Combining the CDR3 with reference TRBV5-6 and TRBJ2-1 gives the whole variable domain DAGVTQSPTHLIKTRGQQVTLRCSPKSGHDTVSWYQQALGQGPQFIFQYYEEEERQRGNFPDRFSGHQFPNYSSELNVNALLLGDSALYLCASSLGTGFYNEQFFGPGTRLTVL.

This clonotype appeared many times. The chain uses TRBV7-9 and TRBJ2-3; D is possibly TRBD2 (5 bases). The ends were cut back, 1 base at V and 1 base at J, with 9 bases in the middle. CDR1 SEHNR and CDR2 FQNEAQ come from the germline V gene (reference sequence). This CDR3 has 15 amino acids. The CDR3 protein is CASSLDTEGTDTQYF. CDR3 sequence (DNA): TGTGCCAGCAGCTTAGACACGGAGGGCACAGATACGCAGTATTTT.

This clonotype occurred many times. V usage is TRBV5-1 and J usage is TRBJ2-3; D ambiguous. The CDR3 has 14 amino acids. CDR1 SGHRS and CDR2 YFSETQ come from the germline V gene. The V end was cut by 1 base, the J end by 2 bases, with 8 bases between. CDR3 protein: CASSLLRFTDTQYF. The CDR3 nucleotides are TGCGCCAGCAGCTTGCTGAGATTCACAGATACGCAGTATTTT.

This clonotype appeared many times. The chain couples TRBV5-1 to TRBJ2-6; D unclear. Germline V CDR1 and CDR2: SGHRS, YFSETQ. This CDR3 is built from 17 residues. The V gene lost 0 bases and the J gene lost 2 bases, with 12 bases spanning the gap. CDR3 in DNA: TGCGCCAGCAGCTTGGATTGGAACCGGCCTGGGGCCAACGTCCTGACTTTC. This translates into CASSLDWNRPGANVLTF.

In its sample, this clonotype was seen many times. The chain joins TRBV7-2 to TRBJ2-1; possible D gene TRBD1, 6 bases. CDR1 SGHTA and CDR2 FQGNSA come from the germline V gene. The CDR3 has 15 amino acids. Trimming took 5 bases from V and 10 from J, leaving 21 bases between them. The CDR3 reads CASSESGQRRGEQFF. The CDR3 DNA reads TGTGCCAGCAGCGAGTCGGGACAACGCCGCGGAGAGCAGTTCTTC.

This clonotype has a count of ten or more. The CDR3 DNA reads as TGCAGCGTAGAGCCTACAGGGGGCAGGGGAGAGACCCAGTACTTC. Translating gives CSVEPTGGRGETQYF. This rearrangement joins TRBV29-1 to TRBJ2-5, with 9 bases fitting TRBD1. The ends lost 6 bases at V and 4 bases at J; junction bases unmatched: 12. Germline V gene lookup returns CDR1 SQVTM and CDR2 ANQGSEA. CDR3 length: 15 amino acids.

The chain carries TRBV20-1 and TRBJ2-3; D unclear. V was cut by 3 bases and J by 4 bases, with 17 bases left in between. The CDR3 spans 15 residues. Per germline, CDR1 DFQATT and CDR2 SNEGSKA (reference sequence). CDR3 sequence: CSASRLERFPDTQYF. As DNA, the CDR3 is TGCAGTGCTAGCCGGCTAGAAAGGTTCCCAGATACGCAGTATTTT.

This clonotype has just a few counts. The chain employs TRBV9 and TRBJ2-1; weak D call: TRBD2 (5 bases). V lost 0 bases and J 8 bases, leaving 21 bases between the germline ends. The CDR3 consists of 17 residues. CDR1 and CDR2 from the germline V gene are SGDLS and YYNGEE. CDR3 loop: CASSVGEVTILSHEQFF. CDR3 coding DNA: TGTGCCAGCAGCGTAGGAGAGGTGACTATCCTCAGTCATGAGCAGTTCTTC.

The V gene is TRBV11-3, the J gene TRBJ2-2; D ambiguous. The CDR3 spans 13 residues. In germline, CDR1 is SGHNT, CDR2 YENEEA. Between the trimmed V and J ends, which lost 0 bases and 4 bases, there was a span of 3 bases. The CDR3 reads CASSLDVTGELFF. The DNA for the CDR3 is TGTGCCAGCAGCTTAGACGTCACCGGGGAGCTGTTTTTT.

A few counts support this clonotype. The gene calls are TRBV12-3 or TRBV12-4 and TRBJ1-4; D is uncertain. The V end was cut by 7 bases, the J end by 4 bases, with 4 bases between. The CDR3 has 11 residues. The CDR3: CASKYNEKLFF. The CDR3 DNA sequence: TGTGCCAGCAAATATAATGAAAAACTGTTTTTT.

In its sample, this clonotype was seen many times. This chain connects TRBV5-1 to TRBJ1-6; D perhaps matches TRBD1 (6 bases). The V end was cut by 3 bases, the J end by 5 bases, with 15 bases between. The CDR3 has 16 amino acids. The germline gives CDR1 SGHRS, CDR2 YFSETQ. This CDR3 reads CASSSTVGQNNSPLHF. CDR3 DNA: TGCGCCAGCAGCTCGACAGTAGGACAGAATAATTCACCCCTCCACTTT.

This clonotype showed up many times. The rearrangement links TRBV6-2 or TRBV6-3 to TRBJ2-4; D tentatively fits TRBD1 or TRBD2 (5 bases each). CDR3 size: 15 residues. Trimming removed 6 bases at V and 9 bases at J, with 21 bases between. Germline values: CDR1 MNHEY, CDR2 SVGEGT. The CDR3 bases are TGTGCCAGCAGCAAACTCGATCGGGACCTAAGCATTCAGTACTTC. Amino acid sequence: CASSKLDRDLSIQYF.